Presented here are 10 T cell receptor beta chains from one specimen sequenced in a study of cytomegalovirus exposure and HLA in healthy donors. The PCR contained 60 Vbeta and 13 Jbeta primers. Sequenced by immunoSEQ multiplex PCR; TCRdb stores in-frame clones only, minus some. The profile shows some 160,000 clones, over 80% of them singletons. Sequenced input: PBMCs. The source of these receptors is a male donor in good health and CMV-seropositive.

V gene TRBV7-5 combines with J gene TRBJ2-3; the table's D call, TRBD2, has no DNA check behind it. TRBV7-5 is labeled a pseudogene. The CDR3 is 17 amino acids. CDR3 region: CVLGGRDDSPCTDTQYF. Here the CDR3 DNA reads TGTGTTTTAGGCGGGAGGGACGACTCACCTTGCACAGATACGCAGTATTTT.

The rearrangement uses TRBV7-2 and TRBJ2-7, with a weak D call TRBD2 (5 bases). Trimming removed 1 base from V and 7 bases from J, with 26 bases in between. This CDR3 has 18 residues. CDR1 and CDR2 (germline): SGHTA, FQGNSA. The CDR3 nucleotides are TGTGCCAGCAGCTTAGATTTAGCCCAGCGCCGGAGGTCGGGGGAGCAGTACTTC. Residues: CASSLDLAQRRRSGEQYF.

This sequence joins TRBV5-1 and TRBJ2-7; possible D gene TRBD1, 5 bases. Trimming pared 4 bases from V and 5 bases from J, leaving 19 bases between. Germline loops: CDR1 SGHRS, CDR2 YFSETQ. The CDR3 totals 15 residues. CDR3 DNA sequence: TGCGCCAGCAGCCCCTCGGCAGGGCTACTCAACGAGCAGTACTTC. It encodes CASSPSAGLLNEQYF.

This chain links TRBV6-4 with TRBJ2-1, with 8 bases lining up with TRBD2. V lost 7 bases to trimming and J lost 10 bases; unmatched junction nucleotides: 18. Germline CDR1 and CDR2: MRHNA and SNTAGT. This CDR3 spans 16 amino acids. Written as DNA, the CDR3 is TGTGCCAGCATTGGTTCTCCGGCGGGAGGCCGGGGGGAGCAGTTCTTC. It codes for CASIGSPAGGRGEQFF.

The chain combines TRBV19 with TRBJ2-5; 7 bases match TRBD1. This CDR3 has 18 residues. CDR1 is LNHDA and CDR2 is SQIVND in the germline V gene (reference sequence). The J segment lost 5 bases and the V segment lost 2 bases, leaving 17 bases of the junction unmatched. The CDR3: CASSILLVRTATGETQYF. CDR3 DNA sequence: TGTGCCAGTAGTATACTTTTAGTAAGGACAGCGACAGGGGAGACCCAGTACTTC.

CDR3 amino acids: CASTLGQGLSGYTF. In DNA, the CDR3 is TGTGCCAGTACCCTCGGGCAGGGTCTTAGTGGCTACACCTTC. The chain has TRBV19 and TRBJ1-2, with TRBD1 as a possible D gene (5 bases). Trimming shortened V by 7 bases and J by 7 bases, and 19 bases separated the two germline ends. Germline V gene sequence: CDR1 LNHDA, CDR2 SQIVND (reference sequence). The CDR3 contains 14 residues. The whole variable domain, remainder taken from reference TRBV19 and TRBJ1-2, is DGGITQSPKYLFRKEGQNVTLSCEQNLNHDAMYWYRQDPGQGLRLIYYSQIVNDFQKGDIAEGYSVSREKKESFPLTVTSAQKNPTAFYLCASTLGQGLSGYTFGSGTRLTVV.

A few counts support this clone. V usage is TRBV6-6 and J usage is TRBJ1-6; no firm D call. Germline CDR1 MNHNY, CDR2 SVGAGI (reference sequence). The CDR3 loop spans 13 amino acids. Deletions cut 5 bases from V and 16 bases from J, with 18 bases between. CDR3 loop: CASSPISPLLLHF. The DNA for the CDR3 is TGTGCCAGCAGTCCTATCTCCCCCTTATTACTCCACTTT.

The sample holds a few counts of this clone. This chain joins TRBV7-3 and TRBJ2-7; no reliable D call. The germline V gene has CDR1 SGHTA and CDR2 FQGTGA. V lost 0 bases to trimming and J lost 5 bases, with 8 bases between them. This CDR3 spans 13 amino acids. Written as DNA, the CDR3 is TGTGCCAGCAGCTTAACGCGTTTCGACGAGCAGTACTTC. This translates into CASSLTRFDEQYF.

This clone was seen once. The genes are TRBV7-8 and TRBJ2-2; 11 bases map to TRBD2. The CDR3 is made up of 18 amino acids. CDR1 SGHVS and CDR2 FQNEAQ come from the germline V gene. J was trimmed by 4 bases and V by 1 base; bases with no gene match: 8. CDR3 nucleotide sequence: TGTGCCAGCAGCTTAGGGGTAGCGGGAGGGTGGACCACCGGGGAGCTGTTTTTT. This encodes CASSLGVAGGWTTGELFF.

This chain uses TRBV27 with TRBJ2-1; TRBD2 agrees at 12 bases. V lost 7 bases to trimming and J lost 9 bases; unmatched junction nucleotides: 7. Germline V lookup: CDR1 MNHEY, CDR2 SMNVEV (reference sequence). The CDR3 contains 14 residues. The CDR3 protein is CASTRLAGVSEQFF. In nucleotides, the CDR3 is TGTGCCAGCACACGACTAGCGGGAGTGAGTGAGCAGTTCTTC.